Following are 5 T cell receptor beta chains from one sample sequenced in a study of blood T cell repertoires in COVID-19. Method: immunoSEQ multiplex PCR; TCRdb's copy keeps in-frame clones and lacks some. The data show just under 85,000 clones, around 83% seen once. The sample consisted of peripheral blood. These receptors were obtained from a woman in her sixties or seventies with acute or convalescent COVID-19.

This chain connects TRBV28 to TRBJ2-2; weak D call: TRBD2 (6 bases). There are 13 residues in the CDR3. Germline values: CDR1 MDHEN, CDR2 SYDVKM. V lost 5 bases and J lost 5, with 9 bases in between. CDR3 DNA: TGTGCCAGCAGTCGGGCGGGAACCGGGGAGCTGTTTTTT. Protein: CASSRAGTGELFF.

This clone was observed a single time. The chain has TRBV29-1 and TRBJ1-1; D not resolved. This CDR3 spans 13 amino acids. Between the trimmed V and J ends, which lost 7 bases and 0 bases, there was a span of 12 bases. In germline, CDR1 is SQVTM, CDR2 ANQGSEA. The DNA of the CDR3 is TGCAGCGCCCTCGAGGGCATGAACACTGAAGCTTTCTTT. Encoded protein: CSALEGMNTEAFF.

This clone was seen a handful of times. This chain joins TRBV27 and TRBJ1-6; D is unresolved. Germline V gene data show CDR1 as MNHEY and CDR2 as SMNVEV (reference sequence). The CDR3 length is 13 residues. V lost 8 bases, J lost 10 bases, and 15 bases lay in between. As DNA, the CDR3 is TGTGCCAGCGGATCGGAGAGAGGATCACCCCTCCACTTT. Its translation: CASGSERGSPLHF.

This chain uses TRBV6-6 with TRBJ2-1, with 12 bases identical to TRBD2. In germline, CDR1 is MNHNY, CDR2 SVGAGI (reference sequence). J was trimmed by 4 bases and V by 5 bases; bases with no gene match: 15. The CDR3 has 19 amino acids. CDR3 loop: CASSPRSLAGGPAYNEQFF. Written as DNA, the CDR3 is TGTGCCAGCAGTCCTCGAAGTCTAGCGGGAGGGCCTGCTTACAATGAGCAGTTCTTC.

In its sample, this clone was seen once. This chain connects TRBV2 to TRBJ2-5; D perhaps matches TRBD1 (6 bases). The germline CDR1 and CDR2 sequences are SNHLY and FYNNEI. Trimming stripped 6 bases from V and 3 bases from J, with 11 bases between. The CDR3 spans 13 residues. CDR3 coding DNA: TGTGCCAGCAGATCAACAGGGAAAGAGACCCAGTACTTC. This gives the protein CASRSTGKETQYF.